Listed here is a single TCR beta chain. Its specificity is not known. MiXCR, applied by TCRdb to the 5' RACE reads, yields one record per CDR3 protein. The table lists about 430,000 distinct CDR3 sequences, 20% to 25% of them singletons, with 7.5% to 10% in the top ten. The entry originates in a study of T-cell memory formation after mild COVID-19. The overall study: There were largely donor-specific TCR clusters. Overall study results and limits: Contracting CD4+ clones were located mainly in CM and EM, and CD8+ clones in EMRA. Whether second-wave clones peaking at day 37 were SARS-CoV-2 specific went unconfirmed. Contracting clones from day 15 to 85 had balanced CD4/CD8; later expanders favoured CD4+.

In germline, CDR1 is MNHEY, CDR2 SMNVEV (reference sequence). V was pared by 3 bases and J by 8 bases, with 5 bases of the junction left unmatched. The CDR3 totals 16 residues. This clonotype was obtained from an adult woman who had mild COVID-19 (a few samples of this study predate the infection). Cell type and time point are not known. Sequencing was performed on PBMCs or a T cell subset sorted from them (not recorded which). The V call is TRBV27, the J call TRBJ2-1, with TRBD2 matching 15 bases. CDR3 loop: CASSFGLAGGSYEQFF. The CDR3 DNA reads as TGTGCCAGCAGTTTCGGACTAGCGGGGGGGTCCTATGAGCAGTTCTTC.